This T cell receptor (beta chain) stems from a study of hypomethylating agent response in myelodysplastic syndrome. Overall study: Most often mutated was TET2, found in about 50% of the 11 patients.

This clone was seen only a few times. Germline loops: CDR1 SGHVS, CDR2 FQNEAQ. The CDR3 spans 16 residues. V was shortened by 0 bases and J by 0 bases, with 9 bases between the two germline ends. Measured with immunoSEQ multiplex PCR; TCRdb has only the in-frame clones, and not every one. The sample yields approximately 5,100 clones, around 81% seen once. The V gene is TRBV7-8, the J gene TRBJ1-5; D remains unclear. Specimen: bone marrow, collected before or after starting hypomethylating agent treatment for myelodysplastic syndrome (not recorded which). This sequence originates from a human donor with myelodysplastic syndrome. The CDR3 sequence: CASSLAAAYSNQPQHF. The CDR3 DNA reads as TGTGCCAGCAGCTTAGCGGCAGCATATAGCAATCAGCCCCAGCATTTT.